The rows below give T cell receptor beta chains drawn from one sample of a study of blood T cell repertoires in COVID-19. Assay: immunoSEQ multiplex PCR; the TCRdb copy retains only in-frame clones and omits some. The table includes 300,000 or so clones, approximately 80% detected once. What was sequenced was peripheral blood. These receptors were collected from a woman aged 45-59 years with active or convalescent COVID-19. Both conserved end residues are part of each CDR3. A D gene is named only where the DNA matches it firmly. Size values are once, few and many counts, or a class for expanded clones, and some rows have none.

NA	TRBJ1-1	TRBV2	TRBD1	CASRYDRATDTEAFF	TGTGCCAGCAGGTACGACAGGGCCACGGACACTGAAGCTTTCTTT
NA	TRBJ1-4	TRBV19	NA	CASRLAGALTNEKLFF	TGTGCCAGTAGACTGGCAGGGGCTCTAACTAATGAAAAACTGTTTTTT
NA	TRBJ1-2	TRBV18	TRBD1	CASSPVGQGTYGYTF	TGTGCCAGCTCACCGGTGGGACAGGGAACGTATGGCTACACCTTC
NA	TRBJ2-2	TRBV5-1	NA	CASLSTGNTGELFF	TGCGCCAGCCTTTCGACAGGGAACACCGGGGAGCTGTTTTTT
NA	TRBJ2-3	TRBV18	TRBD1	CASSPKQGAFTDTQYF	TGTGCCAGCTCACCCAAACAGGGGGCATTCACAGATACGCAGTATTTT
many	TRBJ1-6	TRBV5-1	NA	CASSLEGRRSPLHF	TGCGCCAGCAGCTTGGAGGGGCGCAGGTCACCCCTCCACTTT
NA	TRBJ1-1	TRBV18	NA	CASSPRSTEAFF	TGTGCCAGCTCACCGCGATCCACTGAAGCTTTCTTT
NA	TRBJ1-1	TRBV7-6	NA	CASSLVSGVGANTEAFF	TGTGCCAGCAGCTTAGTCTCAGGGGTGGGGGCGAACACTGAAGCTTTCTTT
NA	TRBJ2-6	TRBV5-1	NA	CASSFEGSQGVLTF	TGCGCCAGCAGCTTTGAGGGCTCACAGGGAGTCCTGACTTTC
NA	TRBJ2-6	TRBV9	TRBD1	CASSAGQAFGANVLTF	TGTGCCAGCAGCGCAGGACAGGCGTTTGGGGCCAACGTCCTGACTTTC
NA	TRBJ2-2	TRBV19	TRBD2	CASSIGGGSNTGELFF	TGTGCCAGTAGTATAGGGGGAGGGTCCAACACCGGGGAGCTGTTTTTT
NA	TRBJ2-1	TRBV2	NA	CASSEGGSLKFF	TGTGCCAGCAGTGAAGGAGGCTCGTTGAAGTTCTTC
NA	TRBJ2-7	TRBV30	TRBD2	CAWSLAGGYEQYF	TGTGCCTGGAGTCTAGCGGGAGGCTACGAGCAGTACTTC
NA	TRBJ2-7	TRBV28	NA	CASSRMTGRGYEQYF	TGTGCCAGCAGTCGAATGACAGGTAGGGGCTACGAGCAGTACTTC
few	TRBJ2-7	TRBV3-1/TRBV3-2	NA	CASSQAGEQYF	TGTGCCAGCAGCCAAGCGGGTGAGCAGTACTTC
NA	TRBJ1-5	TRBV5-1	NA	CASSLVRSHQPQHF	TGCGCCAGCAGCTTGGTTCGGAGCCACCAGCCCCAGCATTTT
NA	TRBJ2-7	TRBV7-8	TRBD1	CASSLVSGQGAYEQYF	TGTGCCAGCAGCTTAGTGTCCGGGCAGGGGGCCTACGAGCAGTACTTC
NA	TRBJ2-6	TRBV15	NA	CATSRVREWGLGANVLTF	TGTGCCACCAGCAGAGTCCGGGAGTGGGGCCTTGGGGCCAACGTCCTGACTTTC
NA	TRBJ2-5	TRBV10-3	NA	CAISEMGLAKRETQYF	TGTGCCATCAGTGAAATGGGTCTAGCGAAACGGGAGACCCAGTACTTC